This entry lists 10 T cell receptor beta chains sequenced from one sample in a study of blood T cells in healthy people across ages (dated by TCRdb to the mid-2010s). The library was obtained by 5' RACE. TCRdb shows the sequencer as Illumina HiSeq 2500. A second PCR of about 7 to 12 cycles was run with a J-beta primer mix and a sample-barcoded 5' primer. TCRdb handled the public reads itself, with Q25 trimming in fastp and clone calling in MiXCR, and kept productive beta chains. Identical CDR3 protein sequences are pooled into one entry, listed with their most common genes and DNA. For this sample there are 1.5 million to 2 million distinct CDR3 sequences; 28% appear just once. 6.5% to 8.5% of the sample goes to the ten largest clones. The specimen sequenced was blood. Receptors were obtained from a woman aged 25 to 39 in good health.

On this clonotype itself: Germline is not matched at one junction end, which may reflect a read error. V usage is TRBV5-1 and J usage is TRBJ2-1; 9 bases map to TRBD2. There are 15 residues in the CDR3. Germline CDR1 SGHRS, CDR2 YFSETQ. The CDR3 DNA follows: TGCGCCAGCAGCTTTAGCGGGAGCTCCTACGATGAGCAGTTCTTC. As protein: CASSFSGSSYDEQFF.

This clonotype has a handful of counts. The chain uses TRBV6-6 and TRBJ2-3; unclear D gene. Per the germline V gene, CDR1 is MNHNY and CDR2 is SVGAGI (reference sequence). The CDR3 covers 16 residues. Between the trimmed V and J ends, which lost 0 bases and 2 bases, there was a span of 12 bases. The CDR3 DNA sequence: TGTGCCAGCAGTTACTCTGGGCTGGCCCTCACAGATACGCAGTATTTT. Its translation is CASSYSGLALTDTQYF.

The rearrangement joins TRBV7-2 to TRBJ2-1; D is possibly TRBD2 (5 bases). V was shortened by 5 bases and J by 2 bases, with 16 bases between the two germline ends. Germline V gene lookup returns CDR1 SGHTA and CDR2 FQGNSA. The CDR3 covers 16 residues. The CDR3 loop reads CASSRSGGPTYNEQFF. The CDR3 nucleotides are TGTGCCAGCAGCCGATCGGGCGGGCCTACCTACAATGAGCAGTTCTTC.

This clonotype was detected only a few times. This rearrangement joins TRBV20-1 to TRBJ2-5, with D perhaps TRBD1 or TRBD2 (6 bases each). This CDR3 contains 14 residues. Deletions cut 2 bases from V and 4 bases from J, with 14 bases between. Germline CDR1 is DFQATT and CDR2 is SNEGSKA (reference sequence). CDR3 nucleotides: TGCAGTGCTAGATTAAGGGGGGCCGGAGAGACCCAGTACTTC. This sequence encodes CSARLRGAGETQYF.

The chain links TRBV6-5 to TRBJ1-2; 12 positions match TRBD1. V lost 4 bases and J lost 1; bases outside the gene matches: 13. CDR3 length equals 19 residues. Germline lookup yields CDR1 MNHEY and CDR2 SVGAGI. CDR3 amino acids: CASSFVSPGQGALNYGYTF. DNA of the CDR3: TGTGCCAGCAGTTTCGTGAGCCCGGGACAGGGGGCGCTTAACTATGGCTACACCTTC.

With respect to this clonotype: One junction end disagrees with the germline gene, perhaps due to a read error. The rearrangement joins TRBV9 to TRBJ2-6; D is possibly TRBD1 (5 bases). Germline V CDR1 and CDR2: SGDLS, YYNGEE. The CDR3 covers 16 residues. Written as DNA, the CDR3 is TGTGCCAGCAGCGTAGTATCGCGCTCTGGGGCCGACGTCCTGACTTTC. As protein: CASSVVSRSGADVLTF.

The chain recombines TRBV29-1 with TRBJ1-1, with 9 bases identical to TRBD1. This CDR3 spans 12 amino acids. V was clipped by 4 bases and J by 7 bases; unmatched bases: 4. Germline CDR1 SQVTM, CDR2 ANQGSEA. The CDR3 loop is CSVGKDRGEAFF. In DNA, the CDR3 is TGCAGCGTTGGGAAGGACAGGGGTGAAGCTTTCTTT. The variable domain in full, with the rest retrieved from reference TRBV29-1 and TRBJ1-1, is SAVISQKPSRDICQRGTSLTIQCQVDSQVTMMFWYRQQPGQSLTLIATANQGSEATYESGFVIDKFPISRPNLTFSTLTVSNMSPEDSSIYLCSVGKDRGEAFFGQGTRLTVV.

This clonotype was recorded many times. The rearrangement uses TRBV29-1 and TRBJ1-1; TRBD1 matches 7 bases. Germline CDR1 SQVTM, CDR2 ANQGSEA. This CDR3 has 13 amino acids. The V gene end was trimmed by 7 bases and the J gene end by 1 base; junction bases not matched to a gene: 6. This CDR3 is CSGGQAPNTEAFF. The CDR3 DNA sequence: TGCAGCGGTGGACAGGCCCCGAACACTGAAGCTTTCTTT.

V and J are TRBV20-1 and TRBJ2-3, with D hard to call. Trimming shortened V by 0 bases and J by 4 bases, and 11 bases separated the two germline ends. The CDR3 is 14 residues long. CDR1 and CDR2 from the germline V gene are DFQATT and SNEGSKA (reference sequence). The CDR3 DNA is TGCAGTGCTAGAGATAGGCTTGGAGCAGATACGCAGTATTTT. It codes for CSARDRLGADTQYF.

J is TRBJ2-1 and V is TRBV3-1; D not certain. The V end was cut by 3 bases, the J end by 6 bases, with 15 bases between. Per the germline V gene, CDR1 is LGHDT and CDR2 is YNNKEL (reference sequence). The length of the CDR3 is 15 residues. The CDR3 coding sequence is TGTGCCAGCAGCCAGCCGGCTGTGGCCTCCAATGAGCAGTTCTTC. Translation gives CASSQPAVASNEQFF.